The entry below gives a single T cell receptor beta chain sequence along with its context. This CDR3 comprises 13 residues. Trimming pared 0 bases from V and 7 bases from J, leaving 8 bases between. Germline CDR1 reads MGHRA; CDR2 reads YSYEKL. These data are taken from a study of T cell changes during pregnancy in multiple sclerosis. The method was immunoSEQ multiplex PCR; TCRdb's version includes in-frame clones alone and lacks a portion of them. Among tens of thousands of clones, 89% were seen once, and the ten largest hold roughly 1.3%. This clonotype was sampled from a female donor with multiple sclerosis, enrolled in a pregnancy study. The chain combines TRBV4-1 with TRBJ2-3; D gene uncertain. Sample: CD4+ T cells from peripheral blood mononuclear cells, taken in the first trimester of pregnancy. CDR3 sequence: CASSQELQYTQYF. Here the CDR3 DNA reads TGCGCCAGCAGCCAAGAGCTCCAGTATACGCAGTATTTT.